What follows are 32 T cell receptor beta chains derived from one specimen sequenced in a study of T-cell memory formation after mild COVID-19. One entry per CDR3 protein, called by TCRdb with MiXCR from the 5' RACE reads. The profile shows 45,000 or so distinct CDR3 sequences, around 6.6% of them singletons. Sequencing input: PBMCs or a T cell subset sorted from them (not recorded which). The receptors stem from an adult who had mild COVID-19 (a few samples of this study predate the infection). Cell type and time point are not known.

The chain links TRBV7-8 to TRBJ2-7; TRBD2 is a possible D gene (6 bases). The CDR3 is 17 amino acids. V lost 3 bases and J 3 bases, leaving 21 bases between the germline ends. From germline, CDR1 is SGHVS and CDR2 FQNEAQ. The CDR3 is CASSLALGERGIYEQYF. The CDR3 nucleotides read TGTGCCAGCAGCTTGGCCCTTGGGGAACGGGGGATCTACGAGCAGTACTTC.

This clonotype was detected ten times or more. The chain links TRBV12-3 or TRBV12-4 to TRBJ2-6; 12 positions agree with TRBD2. This CDR3 contains 21 residues. V lost 6 bases to trimming and J lost 1 base; unmatched junction nucleotides: 16. DNA for the CDR3: TGTGCCAGCAGCCCGGGACTAGCGGGCGAGTTTTCCACTTCTGGGGCCAACGTCCTGACTTTC. Translating gives CASSPGLAGEFSTSGANVLTF.

Many counts were recorded for this clonotype. The V call is TRBV10-3, the J call TRBJ2-3, with 13 nucleotides matching TRBD2. The CDR3 sequence is 14 residues long. Per the germline V gene, CDR1 is ENHRY and CDR2 is SYGVKD. Germline trimming cut 11 bases from V and 4 bases from J; bases unmatched to any gene: 6. For the CDR3, the DNA is TGTGCCGTAACTAGCGGGGGGGCTTCAGATACGCAGTATTTT. Translating it yields CAVTSGGASDTQYF.

This chain connects TRBV20-1 to TRBJ1-2, with unresolved D. This CDR3 region has 10 residues. With 5 bases removed from V and 5 bases from J, the gap between germline ends came to 6 bases. Germline V CDR1 and CDR2: DFQATT, SNEGSKA (reference sequence). The CDR3 region is CSASDYGYTF. In DNA, the CDR3 is TGCAGTGCTTCCGATTATGGCTACACCTTC.

This chain links TRBV19 with TRBJ2-7, with 8 bases matching TRBD1. The germline gives CDR1 LNHDA, CDR2 SQIVND (reference sequence). CDR3 length: 17 amino acids. V shed 5 bases and J 6 bases; nucleotides not matched to a gene: 18. The CDR3 coding sequence is TGTGCCAGTAGTTCATACGGGACAGGAACCTTCTCCGTCGAGCAGTACTTC. Its protein product is CASSSYGTGTFSVEQYF.

In this sample, this clonotype is medium-sized. The chain links TRBV5-1 to TRBJ2-1, with a tentative D call TRBD2 (5 bases). In germline, CDR1 is SGHRS, CDR2 YFSETQ. The CDR3 runs to 14 residues. Trimming stripped 7 bases from V and 0 bases from J, with 11 bases between. CDR3 loop: CASHEGYSYNEQFF. The DNA of the CDR3 is TGCGCCAGCCATGAGGGATACTCCTACAATGAGCAGTTCTTC.

The table lists this clonotype with a few counts. The chain links TRBV12-5 to TRBJ1-1; 7 bases map to TRBD1. Germline V CDR1 and CDR2: LGHNT, FRNRAP. V gave up 0 bases and J gave up 0 bases; unmatched junction bases: 10. The CDR3 contains 18 residues. Written as DNA, the CDR3 is TGTGCTAGTGGTTTGGTACTGGGGACAGATCAGATGAACACTGAAGCTTTCTTT. Its protein is CASGLVLGTDQMNTEAFF.

This chain connects TRBV15 to TRBJ1-1; D gene unclear. V dropped 1 base and J dropped 5 bases, with 2 bases sitting between them. CDR3 size: 11 residues. Germline V CDR1 and CDR2: LNHNV, YYDKDF (reference sequence). The CDR3 here is CATSRVTEAFF. Here the CDR3 DNA reads TGTGCCACCAGCAGAGTGACTGAAGCTTTCTTT.

The chain carries TRBV7-8 and TRBJ2-3; D not certain. V lost 1 base, J lost 6 bases, and 5 bases lay in between. Germline V gene data show CDR1 as SGHVS and CDR2 as FQNEAQ. The CDR3 runs to 12 residues. The CDR3 loop is CASSLEEDTQYF. CDR3 coding DNA: TGTGCCAGCAGCTTAGAGGAGGATACGCAGTATTTT.

This clonotype was observed a few times. The chain uses TRBV7-9 and TRBJ2-1; 8 bases agree with TRBD2. CDR3 length: 17 amino acids. Losses at the gene ends were 8 bases for V and 3 bases for J; bases not matched to a gene: 15. Looked up from germline, CDR1 is SEHNR and CDR2 is FQNEAQ (reference sequence). As DNA, the CDR3 is TGTGCCAGCGCAGGGACTAGAATCTTTCGAGACTACAATGAGCAGTTCTTC. This gives the protein CASAGTRIFRDYNEQFF.

This clonotype is judged medium-sized. The gene calls are TRBV20-1 and TRBJ2-7, with 7 nucleotides matching TRBD1. From germline, CDR1 is DFQATT and CDR2 SNEGSKA (reference sequence). There are 15 residues in the CDR3. Germline trimming cut 0 bases from V and 2 bases from J; bases unmatched to any gene: 7. The DNA of the CDR3 is TGCAGTGCTAGAGACCAGACAGGGCCAACCTACGAGCAGTACTTC. Protein sequence: CSARDQTGPTYEQYF.

This clonotype was observed many times. V usage is TRBV10-3 and J usage is TRBJ2-1, with 8 bases matching TRBD2. The CDR3 runs 15 residues. Germline V gives CDR1 ENHRY, CDR2 SYGVKD. V shed 7 bases, J shed 8 bases, and the junction held 13 bases outside the gene matches. CDR3 nucleotide sequence: TGTGCCATCAAGCCGGGACTAGAAAGCTCACATGAGCAGTTCTTC. This sequence encodes CAIKPGLESSHEQFF.

In its sample, this clonotype was seen many times. The V gene is TRBV5-1, the J gene TRBJ2-2; 7 bases are shared with TRBD1. This CDR3 has 14 amino acids. CDR1 is SGHRS, CDR2 YFSETQ, per germline. Trimming cost V 9 bases and J 5 bases; bases outside gene matches: 10. CDR3 in amino acids: CATRRQGGTGELFF. The CDR3 coding sequence is TGCGCCACTCGACGACAGGGTGGAACCGGGGAGCTGTTTTTT.

This clonotype was picked up a small number of times. CDR3 residues: CASSRTSGRLDEQFF. The CDR3 DNA sequence: TGTGCCAGCAGCAGGACTAGCGGGAGATTGGATGAGCAGTTCTTC. The V call is TRBV6-4, the J call TRBJ2-1; TRBD2 aligns across 13 bases. Unmatched junction bases numbered 7, after V lost 6 bases and J lost 8 bases. The CDR3 loop spans 15 amino acids. Germline V gene lookup returns CDR1 MRHNA and CDR2 SNTAGT.

The gene calls are TRBV5-6 and TRBJ1-2, with no clear D. Trimming stripped 1 base from V and 5 bases from J, with 6 bases between. The CDR3 extends over 12 amino acids. Germline-derived CDR1 and CDR2 are SGHDT and YYEEEE. The DNA of the CDR3 is TGTGCCAGCAGCTTGCTAGCGTATGGCTACACCTTC. Its translation: CASSLLAYGYTF.

The chain uses TRBV9 and TRBJ2-1; D not resolved. Germline lookup yields CDR1 SGDLS and CDR2 YYNGEE. Trimming left V 0 bases short and J 8 bases short, with 6 bases between. This CDR3 is 12 amino acids long. The chain's CDR3 is CASSVGLDEQFF. CDR3 nucleotides: TGTGCCAGCAGCGTAGGGCTGGATGAGCAGTTCTTC.

The table lists this clonotype with many counts. V gene TRBV24-1 combines with J gene TRBJ1-4; 10 nucleotides match TRBD1. The CDR3 is made up of 15 amino acids. The trim removed 2 bases at V and 7 bases at J, leaving 3 bases unmatched. Germline V CDR1 and CDR2: KGHDR, SFDVKD. CDR3 sequence reads: CATSDSGTGAEKLFF. The CDR3 nucleotides read TGTGCCACCAGTGATTCCGGGACAGGGGCTGAAAAACTGTTTTTT.

This clonotype was detected ten times or more. V is TRBV18 and J is TRBJ1-1; TRBD1 matches 7 bases. This CDR3 region has 16 residues. Germline values: CDR1 KGHSH, CDR2 LQKENI. J lost 1 base, V lost 4 bases, and 9 bases had no gene match. The CDR3 nucleotides are TGTGCCAGCTCACATTCACAGGGGCGGGGGAACACTGAAGCTTTCTTT. Protein sequence: CASSHSQGRGNTEAFF. Full variable domain (outside the CDR3, taken from reference TRBV18 and TRBJ1-1): NAGVMQNPRHLVRRRGQEARLRCSPMKGHSHVYWYRQLPEEGLKFMVYLQKENIIDESGMPKERFSAEFPKEGPSILRIQQVVRGDSAAYFCASSHSQGRGNTEAFFGQGTRLTVV.

This clonotype was found a few times. The chain recombines TRBV7-2 with TRBJ2-1; D could derive from TRBD1 or TRBD2 (6 bases each). The ends were cut back, 5 bases at V and 2 bases at J, with 13 bases in the middle. CDR3 length: 15 residues. Per germline, CDR1 SGHTA and CDR2 FQGNSA. CDR3 amino acids: CASSQGGKTYNEQFF. Here the CDR3 DNA reads TGTGCCAGCAGCCAAGGGGGGAAGACCTACAATGAGCAGTTCTTC.

This clonotype was observed a handful of times. The rearrangement joins TRBV18 to TRBJ2-7, with no clear D. Trimming shortened V by 5 bases and J by 4 bases, and 9 bases separated the two germline ends. The CDR3 contains 12 residues. CDR1 KGHSH and CDR2 LQKENI come from the germline V gene. The CDR3 protein is CASSSPGYEQYF. CDR3 coding DNA: TGTGCCAGCTCATCCCCGGGTTACGAGCAGTACTTC.

This clonotype showed up many times. The V and J genes are TRBV18 and TRBJ2-1, with no clear D. Germline V gene sequence: CDR1 KGHSH, CDR2 LQKENI. The CDR3 totals 15 residues. With 0 bases removed from V and 6 bases from J, the gap between germline ends came to 12 bases. CDR3 coding DNA: TGTGCCAGCTCACCACCGCTATTGTCCGGCAATGAGCAGTTCTTC. Encoded protein: CASSPPLLSGNEQFF.

The chain recombines TRBV24-1 with TRBJ2-7; the D call may be TRBD1 or TRBD2 (5 bases each). From germline, CDR1 is KGHDR and CDR2 SFDVKD. The V end was cut by 8 bases, the J end by 5 bases, with 12 bases between. CDR3 length: 12 residues. In DNA, the CDR3 is TGTGCCACCAAGGGACCGGGGAACGAGCAGTACTTC. As protein: CATKGPGNEQYF.

The sample holds many counts of this clonotype. The chain combines TRBV5-1 with TRBJ2-7; 9 bases line up with TRBD1. Looked up from germline, CDR1 is SGHRS and CDR2 is YFSETQ. This CDR3 is built from 14 residues. Germline trimming cut 7 bases from V and 4 bases from J; bases unmatched to any gene: 9. The CDR3 nucleotides read TGCGCCAGCGGTACACGGGACAGGGAATACGAGCAGTACTTC. This gives the protein CASGTRDREYEQYF.

This clonotype was counted many times. The chain joins TRBV12-3 or TRBV12-4 to TRBJ2-3; 8 positions match TRBD2. J lost 2 bases, V lost 6 bases, and 7 bases had no gene match. This CDR3 is built from 15 residues. CDR3 protein: CASRPGGSYTDTQYF. The CDR3 bases are TGTGCCAGCAGGCCGGGGGGGTCCTACACAGATACGCAGTATTTT.

At least ten counts were recorded for this clonotype. The genes are TRBV7-2 and TRBJ1-5; tentatively, D is TRBD1 (5 bases). The V and J ends lost 1 base and 6 bases respectively, with 10 bases between them. Germline V gene lookup returns CDR1 SGHTA and CDR2 FQGNSA. CDR3 length equals 14 residues. The CDR3 is CASSLEQGFQPQHF. DNA for the CDR3: TGTGCCAGCAGCTTAGAGCAGGGTTTTCAGCCCCAGCATTTT. The variable domain in full, with the rest retrieved from reference TRBV7-2 and TRBJ1-5, is GAGVSQSPSNKVTEKGKDVELRCDPISGHTALYWYRQSLGQGLEFLIYFQGNSAPDKSGLPSDRFSAERTGGSVSTLTIQRTQQEDSAVYLCASSLEQGFQPQHFGDGTRLSIL.

V gene TRBV4-1 combines with J gene TRBJ2-5, with D tentatively TRBD1 or TRBD2 (5 bases each). Trimming pared 4 bases from V and 2 bases from J, leaving 14 bases between. The CDR3 consists of 15 residues. Germline values: CDR1 MGHRA, CDR2 YSYEKL. CDR3 coding DNA: TGCGCCAGCAGCCGCGTAAGGGGCGGGCAAGAGACCCAGTACTTC. Amino acids: CASSRVRGGQETQYF.

This clonotype was observed many times. V and J are TRBV7-9 and TRBJ2-3; perhaps TRBD1 as D (8 bases). Per the germline V gene, CDR1 is SEHNR and CDR2 is FQNEAQ (reference sequence). V was clipped by 2 bases and J by 1 base, with 10 bases between them. This CDR3 spans 15 amino acids. CDR3 in amino acids: CASSLTGGGTDTQYF. CDR3 bases: TGTGCCAGCAGCTTAACAGGGGGGGGCACAGATACGCAGTATTTT. The full variable domain, in which reference TRBV7-9 and TRBJ2-3 provide the parts outside the CDR3, is DTGVSQNPRHKITKRGQNVTFRCDPISEHNRLYWYRQTLGQGPEFLTYFQNEAQLEKSRLLSDRFSAERPKGSFSTLEIQRTEQGDSAMYLCASSLTGGGTDTQYFGPGTRLTVL.

The chain links TRBV20-1 to TRBJ1-1; D not certain. Germline assignment: CDR1 DFQATT and CDR2 SNEGSKA (reference sequence). This CDR3 contains 11 residues. Trimming stripped 5 bases from V and 1 base from J, with 5 bases between. Here the CDR3 DNA reads TGCAGTGCTGACAAGAACACTGAAGCTTTCTTT. This codes for CSADKNTEAFF.

This clonotype has a count of ten or more. This sequence joins TRBV20-1 and TRBJ2-5, with 8 bases matching TRBD2. Germline CDR1 reads DFQATT; CDR2 reads SNEGSKA (reference sequence). CDR3 length: 15 amino acids. J gave up 2 bases and V 6 bases, and 11 bases lay outside the gene matches. The CDR3 DNA sequence: TGCAGTGCGAAGGACCCCCGGGAGGGACAAGAGACCCAGTACTTC. It specifies CSAKDPREGQETQYF.

This clonotype was observed many times. The chain is built from TRBV5-6 and TRBJ2-5; D is unclear. Germline V CDR1 and CDR2: SGHDT, YYEEEE. The ends were cut back, 2 bases at V and 5 bases at J, with 4 bases in the middle. This CDR3 is built from 11 residues. This CDR3 reads CASSFGETQYF. CDR3 coding DNA: TGTGCCAGCAGCTTCGGGGAGACCCAGTACTTC.

Comments on this clonotype: A much more abundant neighbour one base away suggests this may be a read error. As the CDR3 is not closed by the conserved phenylalanine or tryptophan, this likely results from a read error. The gene calls are TRBV6-5 and TRBJ1-3, with D possibly TRBD1 on 6 matching bases. Looked up from germline, CDR1 is MNHEY and CDR2 is SVGAGI. Trimming cost V 6 bases and J 4 bases, with 13 bases left between them. The CDR3 covers 14 residues. Here the CDR3 DNA reads TGTGCCAGCAGCCCTCAGGGGTCGGGAAACACCATATATATT. Encoded protein: CASSPQGSGNTIYI.

V gene TRBV7-9 combines with J gene TRBJ2-7; no clear D gene. Trimming pared 5 bases from V and 0 bases from J, leaving 11 bases between. Germline CDR1 and CDR2: SEHNR and FQNEAQ (reference sequence). CDR3 length: 14 residues. The CDR3 region has the DNA TGTGCCAGCAGCCGGACCCCTAGCTCCTACGAGCAGTACTTC. It codes for CASSRTPSSYEQYF.